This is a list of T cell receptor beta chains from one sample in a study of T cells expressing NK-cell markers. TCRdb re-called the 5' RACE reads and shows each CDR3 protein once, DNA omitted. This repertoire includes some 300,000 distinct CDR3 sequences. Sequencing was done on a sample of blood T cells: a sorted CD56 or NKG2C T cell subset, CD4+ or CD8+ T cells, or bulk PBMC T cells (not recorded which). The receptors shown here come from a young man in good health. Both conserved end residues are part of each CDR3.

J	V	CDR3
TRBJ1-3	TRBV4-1	CASSQDGGRGNTIYF
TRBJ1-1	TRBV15	CATSRGDTGLRNTEAFF
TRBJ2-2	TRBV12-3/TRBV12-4	CASSLDMSGELFF
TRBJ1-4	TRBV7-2	CASSLTGTTNEKLFF
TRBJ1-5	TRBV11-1	CASSLTPGLSTANQPQHF
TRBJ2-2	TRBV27	CASSLTGFYTGELFF
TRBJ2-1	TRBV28	CASIGAGRSQFF
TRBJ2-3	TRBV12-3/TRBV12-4	CASNPDRLDTQYF
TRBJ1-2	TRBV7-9	CAVIGEGGNYGYTF
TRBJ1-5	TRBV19	CASNPGGGSNQPQHF
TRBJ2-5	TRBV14	CASSNPGPRRGKTQYF
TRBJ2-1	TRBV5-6	CASRKRGLEQFF
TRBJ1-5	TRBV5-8	CASSLRGRPNQPQHF
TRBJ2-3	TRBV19	CASSRSGRAADTQYF
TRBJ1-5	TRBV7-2	CASSLQQGRRQPQHF
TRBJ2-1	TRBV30	CAWSETGSYNEQFF
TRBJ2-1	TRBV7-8	CASSLRGGGRVNNEQFF
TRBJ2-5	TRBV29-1	CSVEDLSGTTQETQYF
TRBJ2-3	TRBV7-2	CASSPGTRPDTQYF
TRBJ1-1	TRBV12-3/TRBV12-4	CASSSGVVAEAFF
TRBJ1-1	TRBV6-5	CASSYSGGGGMNTEAFF
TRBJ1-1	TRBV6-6	CASTRVRGFEAFF
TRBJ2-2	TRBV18	CASSPTLAGELFF
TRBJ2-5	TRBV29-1	CSVGTGKETQYF
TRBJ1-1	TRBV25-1	CASSALRTGGTEAFF
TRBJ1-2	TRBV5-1	CASSWRAGVDGYTF
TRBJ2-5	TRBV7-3	CASSRVGRETQYF
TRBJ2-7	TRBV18	CASSEAGGPSEQYF
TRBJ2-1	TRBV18	CASSPRLAGIGEQFF
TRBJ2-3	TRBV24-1	CATSDSQTRRSTSDTQYF
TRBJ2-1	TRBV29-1	CSRGQGANNEQFF
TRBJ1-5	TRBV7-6	CASSLEEGNHQPQHF
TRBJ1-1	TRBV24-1	CATTTGMNTEAFF
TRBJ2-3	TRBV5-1	CASSRTGNADTQYF
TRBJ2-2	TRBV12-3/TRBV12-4	CASSLYARKAGELFF
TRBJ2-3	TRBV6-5	CASSYSTIRGDTQYF
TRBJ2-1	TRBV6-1	CASQRLAGGQGEQFF
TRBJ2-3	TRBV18	CASSPLYTGDTDTQYF
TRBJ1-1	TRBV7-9	CASSPLTSGAEAFF
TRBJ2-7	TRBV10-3	CAISMEGVEQYF
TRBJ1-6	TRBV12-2	CASRLDSRRDCKNSPLHF
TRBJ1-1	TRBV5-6	CASSLGSLKRLGAFF
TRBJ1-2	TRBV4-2	CASSQRSGTPYGYTF
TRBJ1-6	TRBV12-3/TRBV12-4	CASSLTPGVSLWGSPLHF
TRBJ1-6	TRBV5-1	CASSLGTVGDSPLHF
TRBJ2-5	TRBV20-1	CSANELAPETQYF
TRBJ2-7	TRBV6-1	CASVTGGPPYEQYF
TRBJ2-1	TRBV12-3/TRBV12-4	CASSPMSQRTIRYNEQFF
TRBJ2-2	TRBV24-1	CATSDRQGRYTGELFF
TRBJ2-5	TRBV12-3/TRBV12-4	CASSNREPDGTQYF
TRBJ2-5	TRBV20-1	CSARVPLETQYF
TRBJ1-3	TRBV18	CASSWGVANSGNTIYF
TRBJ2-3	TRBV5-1	CASSLGGRTQYF
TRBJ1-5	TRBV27	CASSPVQGLSNQPQHF